These 6 T cell receptor beta chains came from one sample sequenced in a study of CD8 T cells in ankylosing spondylitis. TCRdb reanalysed the 5' RACE reads using MiXCR and keeps one entry per CDR3 protein. The sample holds approximately 300,000 distinct CDR3 sequences, 7% to 9% seen once. Study-level points and caveats: Made up of eight highly homologous variants, a TCR beta motif appeared characteristic of ankylosing spondylitis blood.

These receptors have no identified antigens. What was sequenced was blood, either unsorted or a sorted T cell fraction (not recorded which). These receptors were collected from a male donor with ankylosing spondylitis.

The chain links TRBV29-1 to TRBJ1-2; possible D gene TRBD1, 5 bases. V dropped 4 bases and J dropped 8 bases, with 14 bases sitting between them. CDR1 and CDR2 from the germline V gene are SQVTM and ANQGSEA. The CDR3 is 12 amino acids. The CDR3 is CSVGGFATGYTF. The CDR3 DNA follows: TGCAGCGTTGGGGGGTTCGCCACGGGCTACACCTTC. The full variable domain, completed using reference TRBV29-1 and TRBJ1-2, is SAVISQKPSRDICQRGTSLTIQCQVDSQVTMMFWYRQQPGQSLTLIATANQGSEATYESGFVIDKFPISRPNLTFSTLTVSNMSPEDSSIYLCSVGGFATGYTFGSGTRLTVV.

The chain has TRBV5-1 and TRBJ2-3; D possibly corresponds to TRBD1 (5 bases). The end of the DNA fits TRBJ1-5 better, so the J call may be wrong. The CDR3 is made up of 14 amino acids. Germline CDR1 is SGHRS and CDR2 is YFSETQ. The CDR3 nucleotides read TGCGCCAGCAGCTTGGGGCAGGGTAGAGATACGCAGCATTTT. This gives the protein CASSLGQGRDTQHF.

Many counts were recorded for this clonotype. The CDR3 is CASSQGWYESTEAFF. CDR3 in DNA: TGCGCCAGCAGCCAAGGGTGGTATGAAAGCACTGAAGCTTTCTTT. This rearrangement joins TRBV4-1 to TRBJ1-1; D remains unclear. The V gene's germline CDR1 is MGHRA and CDR2 YSYEKL. This CDR3 contains 15 residues. The V gene lost 1 base and the J gene lost 4 bases, with 13 bases spanning the gap.

V gene TRBV18 combines with J gene TRBJ2-2; 13 bases align to TRBD2. Trimming at V came to 0 bases and at J to 7 bases, leaving 5 bases not matched to a gene. Germline V CDR1 and CDR2: KGHSH, LQKENI. The CDR3 consists of 17 residues. In nucleotides, the CDR3 is TGTGCCAGCTCACCACCGGGACTAGCGGGATCGGTCGGGGAGCTGTTTTTT. Its translation: CASSPPGLAGSVGELFF. Combining the CDR3 with reference TRBV18 and TRBJ2-2 gives the whole variable domain NAGVMQNPRHLVRRRGQEARLRCSPMKGHSHVYWYRQLPEEGLKFMVYLQKENIIDESGMPKERFSAEFPKEGPSILRIQQVVRGDSAAYFCASSPPGLAGSVGELFFGEGSRLTVL.

This clonotype was seen a few times. The chain recombines TRBV5-4 with TRBJ2-5, with 8 bases identical to TRBD2. Trimming removed 0 bases from V and 2 bases from J; junction bases left unmatched: 6. Germline V gene data show CDR1 as SGHNT and CDR2 as YYREEE (reference sequence). The CDR3 contains 16 residues. The CDR3 DNA sequence: TGTGCCAGCAGCTTGGGTCTAACTAGCGGACAAGAGACCCAGTACTTC. Translating gives CASSLGLTSGQETQYF.

This clonotype has a count of ten or more. The gene calls are TRBV5-1 and TRBJ2-1; 7 bases agree with TRBD2. Trimming cost V 0 bases and J 0 bases; bases outside gene matches: 6. The CDR3 has 17 amino acids. Germline V CDR1 and CDR2: SGHRS, YFSETQ. The CDR3 loop is CASSLGLAVSSYNEQFF. As DNA, the CDR3 is TGCGCCAGCAGCTTGGGGCTAGCGGTCAGCTCCTACAATGAGCAGTTCTTC.